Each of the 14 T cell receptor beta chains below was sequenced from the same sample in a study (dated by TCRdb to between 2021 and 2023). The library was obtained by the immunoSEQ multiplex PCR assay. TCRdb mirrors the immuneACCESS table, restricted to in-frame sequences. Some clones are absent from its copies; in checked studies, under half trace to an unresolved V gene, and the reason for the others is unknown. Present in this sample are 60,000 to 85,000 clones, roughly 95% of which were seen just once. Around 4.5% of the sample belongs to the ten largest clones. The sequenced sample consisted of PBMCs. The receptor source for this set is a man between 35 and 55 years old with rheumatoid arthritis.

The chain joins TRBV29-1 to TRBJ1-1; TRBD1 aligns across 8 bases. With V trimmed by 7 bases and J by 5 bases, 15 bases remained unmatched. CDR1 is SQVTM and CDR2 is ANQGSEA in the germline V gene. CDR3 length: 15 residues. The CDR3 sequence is CSGRSLDRGVTEAFF. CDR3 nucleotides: TGCAGCGGCCGATCCCTCGACAGGGGAGTAACTGAAGCTTTCTTT.

Here the CDR3 reads CASSATSNTGELFF. DNA of the CDR3: TGCGCCAGCAGCGCGACTTCGAACACCGGGGAGCTGTTTTTT. The rearrangement uses TRBV4-1 and TRBJ2-2; D remains unclear. V lost 5 bases and J 0 bases, leaving 7 bases between the germline ends. The CDR3 extends over 14 amino acids. Germline CDR1 is MGHRA and CDR2 is YSYEKL.

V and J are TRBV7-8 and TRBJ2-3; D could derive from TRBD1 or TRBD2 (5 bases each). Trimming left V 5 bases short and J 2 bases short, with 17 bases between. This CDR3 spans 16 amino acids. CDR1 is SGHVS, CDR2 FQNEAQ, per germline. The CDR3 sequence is CASSLGTHHPTDTQYF. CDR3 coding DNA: TGTGCCAGCAGCCTCGGGACCCATCACCCCACAGATACGCAGTATTTT. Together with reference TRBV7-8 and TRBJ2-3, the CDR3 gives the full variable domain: GAGVSQSPRYKVAKRGQDVALRCDPISGHVSLFWYQQALGQGPEFLTYFQNEAQLDKSGLPSDRFFAERPEGSVSTLKIQRTQQEDSAVYLCASSLGTHHPTDTQYFGPGTRLTVL.

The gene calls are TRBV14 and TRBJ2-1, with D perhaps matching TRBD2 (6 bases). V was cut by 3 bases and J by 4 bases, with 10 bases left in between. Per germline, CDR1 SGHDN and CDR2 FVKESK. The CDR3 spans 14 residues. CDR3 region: CASSHPRDYNEQFF. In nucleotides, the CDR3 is TGTGCCAGCAGCCATCCGCGGGATTACAATGAGCAGTTCTTC. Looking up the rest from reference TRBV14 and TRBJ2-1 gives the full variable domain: EAGVTQFPSHSVIEKGQTVTLRCDPISGHDNLYWYRRVMGKEIKFLLHFVKESKQDESGMPNNRFLAERTGGTYSTLKVQPAELEDSGVYFCASSHPRDYNEQFFGPGTRLTVL.

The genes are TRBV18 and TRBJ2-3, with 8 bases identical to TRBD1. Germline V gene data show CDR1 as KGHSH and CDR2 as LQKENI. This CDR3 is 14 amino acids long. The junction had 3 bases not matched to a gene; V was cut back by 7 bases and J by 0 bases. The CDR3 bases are TGTGCCAGCTTAAGGACAGGGAGCACAGATACGCAGTATTTT. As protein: CASLRTGSTDTQYF. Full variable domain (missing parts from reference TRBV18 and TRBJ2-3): NAGVMQNPRHLVRRRGQEARLRCSPMKGHSHVYWYRQLPEEGLKFMVYLQKENIIDESGMPKERFSAEFPKEGPSILRIQQVVRGDSAAYFCASLRTGSTDTQYFGPGTRLTVL.

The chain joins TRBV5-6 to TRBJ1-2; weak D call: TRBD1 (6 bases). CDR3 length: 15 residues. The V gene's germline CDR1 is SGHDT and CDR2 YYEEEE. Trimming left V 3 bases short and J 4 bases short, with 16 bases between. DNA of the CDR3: TGTGCCAGCAGCTCGACATTTCGGGGGCTCTATGGCTACACCTTC. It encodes CASSSTFRGLYGYTF.

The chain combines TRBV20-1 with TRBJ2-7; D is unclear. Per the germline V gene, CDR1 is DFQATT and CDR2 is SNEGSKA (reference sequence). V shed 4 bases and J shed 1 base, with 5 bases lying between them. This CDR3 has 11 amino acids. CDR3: CSAIESYEQYF. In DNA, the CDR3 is TGCAGTGCTATAGAATCCTACGAGCAGTACTTC.

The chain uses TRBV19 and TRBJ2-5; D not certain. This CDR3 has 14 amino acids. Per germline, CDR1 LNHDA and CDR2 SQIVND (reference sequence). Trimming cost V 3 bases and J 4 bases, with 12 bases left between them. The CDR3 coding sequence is TGTGCCAGTAGTATTGAAAGATGGGGAGAGACCCAGTACTTC. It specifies CASSIERWGETQYF.

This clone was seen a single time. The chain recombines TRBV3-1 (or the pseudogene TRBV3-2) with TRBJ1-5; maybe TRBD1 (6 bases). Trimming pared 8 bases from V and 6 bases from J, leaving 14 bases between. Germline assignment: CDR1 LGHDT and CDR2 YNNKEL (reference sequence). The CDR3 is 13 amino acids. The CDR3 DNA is TGTGCCAGCGGCAGCCAAGGGGGTCAGCCCCAGCATTTT. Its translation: CASGSQGGQPQHF.

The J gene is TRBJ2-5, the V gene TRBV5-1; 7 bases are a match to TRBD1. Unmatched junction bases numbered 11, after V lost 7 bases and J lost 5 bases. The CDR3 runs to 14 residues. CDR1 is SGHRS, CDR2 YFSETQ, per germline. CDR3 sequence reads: CASDLGGAGETQYF. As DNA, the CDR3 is TGCGCCAGCGACTTAGGGGGCGCAGGGGAGACCCAGTACTTC.

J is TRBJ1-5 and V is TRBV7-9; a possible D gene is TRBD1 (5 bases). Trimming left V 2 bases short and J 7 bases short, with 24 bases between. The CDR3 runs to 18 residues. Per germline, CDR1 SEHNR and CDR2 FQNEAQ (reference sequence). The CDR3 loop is CASSLKDRGWQGGQPQHF. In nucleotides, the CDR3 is TGTGCCAGCAGCTTAAAGGACCGCGGCTGGCAGGGTGGGCAGCCCCAGCATTTT.

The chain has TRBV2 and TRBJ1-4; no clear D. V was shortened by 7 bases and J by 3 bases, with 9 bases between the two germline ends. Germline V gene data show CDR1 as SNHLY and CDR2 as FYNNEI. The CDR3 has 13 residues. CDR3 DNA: TGTGCCAGCAACCAACAGCCTAATGAAAAACTGTTTTTT. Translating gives CASNQQPNEKLFF.

This CDR3 reads CASSIGQGTYEQYF. For the CDR3, the DNA is TGTGCCAGTAGTATAGGGCAGGGGACCTACGAGCAGTACTTC. The gene calls are TRBV19 and TRBJ2-7, with TRBD1 as a possible D gene (6 bases). The CDR3 runs to 14 residues. The germline V and J ends were trimmed by 1 base and 2 bases, with 9 bases remaining between them. Germline assignment: CDR1 LNHDA and CDR2 SQIVND (reference sequence).

The CDR3 DNA reads TGTGCCATCAGTCCGGACGGCTTCGCCTACACCTTC. Translation gives CAISPDGFAYTF. V and J are TRBV10-3 and TRBJ1-2; D remains ambiguous. The CDR3 has 12 residues. CDR1 is ENHRY and CDR2 is SYGVKD in the germline V gene. Between the trimmed V and J ends, which lost 5 bases and 10 bases, there was a span of 14 bases.